This entry lists 27 T cell receptor beta chains sequenced from one sample in a study of shared clonotypes between healthy human individuals (dated by TCRdb to about 2020). CD8 naive samples consisted of CD45RO-negative cells that were positively selected for CCR7, yielding a CD45RA+CCR7+ population without TemRA cells. The library relied on the immunoSEQ multiplex PCR assay. This immuneACCESS table, as held by TCRdb, lists in-frame sequences with V and J called but not all clones. Of the missing ones, under half trace to an unresolved V gene in checked studies; the others have no known cause. The sample profile shows more than 2 million clones; about 95% of them were found once. 0.9% to 1.3% of the sample is taken by the ten largest. The sequenced material came from naive CD8+ T cells sorted from blood. According to the study, the label for this sample's cell subset or site signals: CD45RA+CCR7+. Receptors originate from a man younger than 35 in good health.

This CDR3 reads CASSYGGTSTDTQYF. The CDR3 DNA reads as TGTGCCAGCAGTTACGGGGGGACTAGCACAGATACGCAGTATTTT. The rearrangement joins TRBV6-6 to TRBJ2-3, with D tentatively TRBD2 (6 bases). The CDR3 has 15 amino acids. V was cut by 2 bases and J by 0 bases, with 9 bases left in between. CDR1 MNHNY and CDR2 SVGAGI come from the germline V gene (reference sequence).

This chain joins TRBV2 and TRBJ2-7, with 16 bases lining up with TRBD2. The CDR3 is 16 residues long. Germline CDR1 reads SNHLY; CDR2 reads FYNNEI. Unmatched junction bases numbered 3, after V lost 7 bases and J lost 0 bases. The CDR3 coding sequence is TGTGCCAGCACTGGGACTAGCGGGAGGGCCTCCTACGAGCAGTACTTC. This sequence encodes CASTGTSGRASYEQYF. Based on the CDR3 plus reference TRBV2 and TRBJ2-7, the full variable domain is EPEVTQTPSHQVTQMGQEVILRCVPISNHLYFYWYRQILGQKVEFLVSFYNNEISEKSEIFDDQFSVERPDGSNFTLKIRSTKLEDSAMYFCASTGTSGRASYEQYFGPGTRLTVT.

V is TRBV5-1 and J is TRBJ1-6, with a weak D call TRBD1 (6 bases). Trimming removed 0 bases from V and 9 bases from J, with 10 bases in between. Per germline, CDR1 SGHRS and CDR2 YFSETQ. The length of the CDR3 is 14 residues. The CDR3 coding sequence is TGCGCCAGCAGCTTGGGACAGGCCATTTCACCCCTCCACTTT. Its protein is CASSLGQAISPLHF. The full variable domain, its missing parts supplied by reference TRBV5-1 and TRBJ1-6, is KAGVTQTPRYLIKTRGQQVTLSCSPISGHRSVSWYQQTPGQGLQFLFEYFSETQRNKGNFPGRFSGRQFSNSRSEMNVSTLELGDSALYLCASSLGQAISPLHFGNGTRLTVT.

The chain employs TRBV11-2 and TRBJ2-5; D is unclear. Trimming cost V 0 bases and J 7 bases, with 12 bases left between them. The germline V gene encodes CDR1 SGHAT and CDR2 FQNNGV. The CDR3 length is 14 residues. The CDR3 nucleotides are TGTGCCAGCAGCTTAGATCCCCAGTTGACGACCCAGTACTTC. Translated, it gives CASSLDPQLTTQYF. Looking up the rest from reference TRBV11-2 and TRBJ2-5 gives the full variable domain: EAGVAQSPRYKIIEKRQSVAFWCNPISGHATLYWYQQILGQGPKLLIQFQNNGVVDDSQLPKDRFSAERLKGVDSTLKIQPAKLEDSAVYLCASSLDPQLTTQYFGPGTRLLVL.

The chain links TRBV11-2 to TRBJ1-3; 7 nucleotides agree with TRBD1. V was pared by 5 bases and J by 4 bases, with 5 bases of the junction left unmatched. The CDR3 is 14 amino acids. Germline-derived CDR1 and CDR2 are SGHAT and FQNNGV. The CDR3 region is CASSVTGLGNTIYF. CDR3 bases: TGTGCCAGCAGCGTGACAGGGTTAGGAAACACCATATATTTT. Filled out from reference TRBV11-2 and TRBJ1-3, the complete variable domain reads EAGVAQSPRYKIIEKRQSVAFWCNPISGHATLYWYQQILGQGPKLLIQFQNNGVVDDSQLPKDRFSAERLKGVDSTLKIQPAKLEDSAVYLCASSVTGLGNTIYFGEGSWLTVV.

This clone was seen only once. The genes are TRBV6-5 and TRBJ1-2, with no clear D. The length of the CDR3 is 14 residues. Germline V CDR1 and CDR2: MNHEY, SVGAGI. V lost 0 bases and J 8 bases, leaving 13 bases between the germline ends. CDR3 in amino acids: CASSYSEDPGGYTF. The CDR3 DNA sequence: TGTGCCAGCAGTTACTCCGAGGACCCGGGCGGCTACACCTTC.

The rearrangement links TRBV4-1 to TRBJ2-5, with 9 positions matching TRBD2. The CDR3 is 19 residues long. Trimming took 1 base from V and 1 from J; bases not matched to a gene: 13. CDR1 is MGHRA and CDR2 is YSYEKL in the germline V gene. This chain's CDR3 is CASSQGGTPGTSSQETQYF. The CDR3 coding sequence is TGCGCCAGCAGCCAAGGAGGGACCCCCGGGACTAGCAGCCAAGAGACCCAGTACTTC.

The DNA of the CDR3 is TGTGCCAGCAGTTACTCTGGGACGGTGAACACTGAAGCTTTCTTT. This encodes CASSYSGTVNTEAFF. This chain uses TRBV6-5 with TRBJ1-1, with D perhaps matching TRBD1 (5 bases). The germline V gene encodes CDR1 MNHEY and CDR2 SVGAGI. The CDR3 totals 15 residues. V was shortened by 0 bases and J by 0 bases, with 8 bases between the two germline ends.

The rearrangement joins TRBV7-9 to TRBJ1-1; TRBD1 aligns across 7 bases. Trimming removed 5 bases from V and 6 bases from J; junction bases left unmatched: 12. Per the germline V gene, CDR1 is SEHNR and CDR2 is FQNEAQ (reference sequence). The CDR3 loop spans 15 amino acids. The CDR3, as DNA: TGTGCCAGCAGCGCCCCCGACAGGGCGATCCCTGAAGCTTTCTTT. This codes for CASSAPDRAIPEAFF.

The chain uses TRBV18 and TRBJ1-2, with a possible D match to TRBD1 (5 bases). Germline V gene lookup returns CDR1 KGHSH and CDR2 LQKENI. This CDR3 has 17 amino acids. V lost 0 bases, J lost 2 bases, and 16 bases lay in between. The CDR3: CASSPPDAGPQNYGYTF. CDR3 DNA: TGTGCCAGCTCACCACCGGACGCAGGGCCCCAGAACTATGGCTACACCTTC.

The chain carries TRBV28 and TRBJ2-1; D not resolved. Germline V gives CDR1 MDHEN, CDR2 SYDVKM. V was clipped by 4 bases and J by 9 bases, with 10 bases between them. The CDR3 runs to 12 residues. The chain's CDR3 is CASSYGGSEQFF. Here the CDR3 DNA reads TGTGCCAGCAGTTATGGCGGTTCTGAGCAGTTCTTC.

J is TRBJ1-6 and V is TRBV6-5, with D possibly TRBD1 on 6 matching bases. The germline V gene has CDR1 MNHEY and CDR2 SVGAGI. The CDR3 is 15 amino acids. V was trimmed by 2 bases and J by 7 bases, leaving 12 bases between them. CDR3 nucleotide sequence: TGTGCCAGCAGTTACATTCCGGGGGCCAATTCACCCCTCCACTTT. Protein: CASSYIPGANSPLHF.

The gene calls are TRBV10-3 and TRBJ1-1; tentative D call: TRBD1 (6 bases). CDR3 length: 14 amino acids. Trimming took 4 bases from V and 6 from J, leaving 15 bases between them. The germline gives CDR1 ENHRY, CDR2 SYGVKD. CDR3 nucleotide sequence: TGTGCCATCAGTGGGGGACAAGGGGGAGCTGAAGCTTTCTTT. Its protein product is CAISGGQGGAEAFF.

The V call is TRBV5-1, the J call TRBJ2-3; 7 bases fit TRBD1. CDR1 is SGHRS and CDR2 is YFSETQ in the germline V gene. Germline trimming cut 0 bases from V and 3 bases from J; bases unmatched to any gene: 7. The CDR3 extends over 16 amino acids. CDR3 DNA sequence: TGCGCCAGCAGCTTGGCCCCGGGACAGCCTACAGATACGCAGTATTTT. Protein sequence: CASSLAPGQPTDTQYF.

As concerns this clone: At the DNA level, this CDR3 is encoded by other sequences in the same sample as well. This chain links TRBV7-2 with TRBJ2-1, with D unclear. Germline lookup yields CDR1 SGHTA and CDR2 FQGNSA. The V end lost 4 bases, the J end lost 4 bases, and 5 bases lay between the germline ends. The CDR3 contains 12 residues. The CDR3 DNA sequence: TGTGCCAGCAGCTCCCTTTACAATGAGCAGTTCTTC. It codes for CASSSLYNEQFF.

This clone has just one count. The CDR3 region has the DNA TGTGCCATCAGTGAGTCGACAGGGGAGAACACTGAAGCTTTCTTT. It encodes CAISESTGENTEAFF. J is TRBJ1-1 and V is TRBV10-3; 8 bases line up with TRBD1. CDR3 size: 15 residues. CDR1 ENHRY and CDR2 SYGVKD come from the germline V gene. Germline trimming cut 0 bases from V and 1 base from J; bases unmatched to any gene: 1.

Remarks on this clone: One end of the junction fails to match germline, which may point to a read error. The rearrangement joins TRBV7-7 to TRBJ2-1; TRBD2 matches at 11 bases. Per the germline V gene, CDR1 is SSHAT and CDR2 is FNYEAQ (reference sequence). This CDR3 has 15 residues. The CDR3 bases are TGTGCTAGCAGCCGGGGACTAGCGGAATACAATGAGCAGTTCTTC. Encoded protein: CASSRGLAEYNEQFF.

This clone was detected only once. The rearrangement joins TRBV29-1 to TRBJ2-7, with D unresolved. The length of the CDR3 is 12 residues. V lost 0 bases, J lost 5 bases, and 8 bases lay in between. The germline CDR1 and CDR2 sequences are SQVTM and ANQGSEA. The CDR3 DNA reads as TGCAGCGTTGAAGAGTTAGGGCACGAGCAGTACTTC. This encodes CSVEELGHEQYF.

The rearrangement joins TRBV5-1 to TRBJ2-7, with D perhaps matching TRBD2 (6 bases). V lost 7 bases to trimming and J lost 5 bases, with 13 bases between them. Germline loops: CDR1 SGHRS, CDR2 YFSETQ. The CDR3 consists of 12 residues. The CDR3 loop reads CASWDLRNEQYF. As DNA, the CDR3 is TGCGCCAGCTGGGACTTGAGAAACGAGCAGTACTTC.

The J gene is TRBJ2-3, the V gene TRBV7-8; D call uncertain. Trimming left V 5 bases short and J 5 bases short, with 17 bases between. The CDR3 has 15 amino acids. CDR1 is SGHVS and CDR2 is FQNEAQ in the germline V gene. CDR3 nucleotide sequence: TGTGCCAGCAGCCCCGCCCCGGACGGAGAAGATACGCAGTATTTT. This sequence encodes CASSPAPDGEDTQYF.

This chain joins TRBV11-2 and TRBJ2-5; D gene ambiguous. This CDR3 spans 14 amino acids. Germline V lookup: CDR1 SGHAT, CDR2 FQNNGV. With 1 base removed from V and 5 bases from J, the gap between germline ends came to 11 bases. The CDR3 loop reads CASSLGPSRETQYF. The DNA of the CDR3 is TGTGCCAGCAGCTTAGGCCCTAGTAGGGAGACCCAGTACTTC.

The genes are TRBV4-1 and TRBJ1-1; TRBD1 matches 7 bases. The CDR3 is 16 amino acids. Germline V gene sequence: CDR1 MGHRA, CDR2 YSYEKL. The ends lost 3 bases at V and 0 bases at J; junction bases unmatched: 7. The CDR3 sequence: CASSHRSGQMNTEAFF. As DNA, the CDR3 is TGCGCCAGCAGCCATCGATCGGGACAGATGAACACTGAAGCTTTCTTT.

This rearrangement joins TRBV4-1 to TRBJ2-5; D possibly corresponds to TRBD2 (6 bases). Germline-derived CDR1 and CDR2 are MGHRA and YSYEKL. The V end was cut by 4 bases, the J end by 2 bases, with 14 bases between. The CDR3 is 15 residues long. The CDR3 sequence is CASSPTAGYQETQYF. In DNA form, the CDR3 reads TGCGCCAGCAGCCCCACGGCGGGGTATCAAGAGACCCAGTACTTC.

The rearrangement joins TRBV4-3 to TRBJ2-6; weak D call: TRBD2 (6 bases). V was cut by 4 bases and J by 1 base, with 20 bases left in between. The CDR3 has 19 residues. From germline, CDR1 is LGHNA and CDR2 YSLEER. The CDR3 is CASSPLFGEVWSGANVLTF. CDR3 nucleotide sequence: TGCGCCAGCAGCCCCCTATTTGGGGAGGTCTGGTCTGGGGCCAACGTCCTGACTTTC.

This rearrangement joins TRBV2 to TRBJ1-1; 8 nucleotides match TRBD1. The CDR3 length is 18 residues. CDR1 and CDR2 (germline): SNHLY, FYNNEI. Trimming took 4 bases from V and 0 from J; bases not matched to a gene: 13. The CDR3 sequence is CASSGNVQGDRMNTEAFF. The CDR3 coding sequence is TGTGCCAGCAGTGGGAACGTCCAGGGGGACAGGATGAACACTGAAGCTTTCTTT.

This sequence joins TRBV2 and TRBJ2-2, with 13 bases fitting TRBD2. Germline CDR1 reads SNHLY; CDR2 reads FYNNEI. Trimming removed 3 bases from V and 6 bases from J; junction bases left unmatched: 16. The CDR3 runs to 20 residues. The DNA of the CDR3 is TGTGCCAGCAGTGAGAACCCGGGACTAGCGGGAATTTTAGGCGCCGGGGAGCTGTTTTTT. The encoded protein is CASSENPGLAGILGAGELFF.

V is TRBV6-5 and J is TRBJ2-3; 9 bases map to TRBD2. The CDR3 contains 16 residues. Per germline, CDR1 MNHEY and CDR2 SVGAGI. V shed 0 bases, J shed 6 bases, and the junction held 7 bases outside the gene matches. CDR3 sequence (DNA): TGTGCCAGCAGTTACTCTCCGGGACTAGCAGCGGATACGCAGTATTTT. This gives the protein CASSYSPGLAADTQYF.